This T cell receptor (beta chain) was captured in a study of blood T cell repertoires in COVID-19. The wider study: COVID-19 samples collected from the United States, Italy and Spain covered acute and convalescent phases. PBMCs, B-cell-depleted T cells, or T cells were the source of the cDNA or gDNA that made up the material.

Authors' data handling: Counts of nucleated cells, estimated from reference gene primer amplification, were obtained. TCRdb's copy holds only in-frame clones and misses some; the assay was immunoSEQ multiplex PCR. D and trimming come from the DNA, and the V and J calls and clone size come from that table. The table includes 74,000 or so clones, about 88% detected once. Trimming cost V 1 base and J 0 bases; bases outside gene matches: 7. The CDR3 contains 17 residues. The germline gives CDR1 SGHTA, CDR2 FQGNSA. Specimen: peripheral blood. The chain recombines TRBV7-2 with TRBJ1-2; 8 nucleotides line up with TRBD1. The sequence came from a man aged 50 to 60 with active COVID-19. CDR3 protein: CASSLVAGGSSNYGYTF. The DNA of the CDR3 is TGTGCCAGCAGCTTAGTAGCAGGGGGCTCCTCTAACTATGGCTACACCTTC.